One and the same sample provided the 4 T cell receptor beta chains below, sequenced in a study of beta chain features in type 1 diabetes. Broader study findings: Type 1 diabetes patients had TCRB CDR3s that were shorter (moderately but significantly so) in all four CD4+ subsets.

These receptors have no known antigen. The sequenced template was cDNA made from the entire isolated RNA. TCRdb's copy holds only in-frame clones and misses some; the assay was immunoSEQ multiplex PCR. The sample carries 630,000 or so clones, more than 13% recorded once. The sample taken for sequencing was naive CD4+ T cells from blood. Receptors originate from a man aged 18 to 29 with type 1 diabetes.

The CDR3: CAWRGQGSSGNTIYF. The CDR3 DNA reads as TGTGCCTGGAGGGGACAGGGGAGCTCTGGAAACACCATATATTTT. V gene TRBV30 combines with J gene TRBJ1-3, with 10 nucleotides matching TRBD1. Unmatched junction bases numbered 2, after V lost 3 bases and J lost 0 bases. The length of the CDR3 is 15 residues. The germline V gene encodes CDR1 GTSNPN and CDR2 SVGIG (reference sequence).

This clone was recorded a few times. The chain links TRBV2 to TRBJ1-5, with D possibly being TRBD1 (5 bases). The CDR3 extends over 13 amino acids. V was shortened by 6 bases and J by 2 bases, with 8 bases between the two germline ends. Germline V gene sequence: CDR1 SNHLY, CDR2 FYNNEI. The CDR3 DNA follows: TGTGCCAGCAGGGCACAGGGCAATCAGCCCCAGCATTTT. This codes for CASRAQGNQPQHF.

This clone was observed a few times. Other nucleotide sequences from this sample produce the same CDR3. The CDR3 reads CASSSGTGNTGELFF. CDR3 DNA: TGTGCCAGCAGCTCAGGGACAGGGAACACCGGGGAGCTGTTTTTT. V is TRBV7-2 and J is TRBJ2-2; TRBD1 matches at 8 bases. The ends lost 4 bases at V and 1 base at J; junction bases unmatched: 2. CDR1 is SGHTA and CDR2 is FQGNSA in the germline V gene. CDR3 size: 15 residues.

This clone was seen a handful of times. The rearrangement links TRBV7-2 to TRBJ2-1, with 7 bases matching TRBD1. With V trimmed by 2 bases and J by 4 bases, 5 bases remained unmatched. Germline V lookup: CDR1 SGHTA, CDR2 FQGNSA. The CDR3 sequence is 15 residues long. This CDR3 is CASSLRDSLYNEQFF. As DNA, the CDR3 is TGTGCCAGCAGCTTACGGGACAGCTTATACAATGAGCAGTTCTTC.